The sequence of this T cell receptor beta chain was determined in a study of shared clonotypes between healthy human individuals. Study-level points and caveats: Naive subsets tended to show greater estimated richness than memory subsets. The study found lower generation probabilities in non-shared clonotypes than in those shared by all four donors.

The V end was cut by 6 bases, the J end by 0 bases, with 21 bases between. The germline V gene encodes CDR1 KGHSH and CDR2 LQKENI. The CDR3 consists of 18 residues. Assay: immunoSEQ multiplex PCR; the TCRdb copy retains only in-frame clones and omits some. The sample comprises approximately 1.5 million clones, 95% to 99% of which are singletons, and about 0.45% rests with the top ten. As for this clone: Its antigen remains unidentified.

V and J are TRBV18 and TRBJ1-3; no definite D call. The sequenced material came from naive CD4+ T cells sorted from blood. Specified subset: CD45RA+ positively selected. The sequence came from a man in his thirties or forties in good health. This chain's CDR3 is CASSHNGVPDYSGNTIYF. The CDR3 DNA follows: TGTGCCAGCTCCCACAATGGGGTGCCGGACTACTCTGGAAACACCATATATTTT. The full variable domain, its missing parts supplied by reference TRBV18 and TRBJ1-3, is NAGVMQNPRHLVRRRGQEARLRCSPMKGHSHVYWYRQLPEEGLKFMVYLQKENIIDESGMPKERFSAEFPKEGPSILRIQQVVRGDSAAYFCASSHNGVPDYSGNTIYFGEGSWLTVV.